This T cell receptor (beta chain) emerged from a study of early T cells in non-severe SARS-CoV-2 infection. MiXCR was run by TCRdb on the 5' RACE reads, yielding one entry per CDR3 protein. In the table there are tens of thousands of distinct CDR3 sequences, roughly a tenth of which are singletons. In germline, CDR1 is DFQATT, CDR2 SNEGSKA (reference sequence). The CDR3 sequence is 16 residues long. Of note for this clonotype: The junction differs from germline at one of its ends, possibly a read error.

This rearrangement joins TRBV20-1 to TRBJ2-6; 14 bases are a match to TRBD2. The sequence was obtained from an adult who was a healthcare worker with PCR-confirmed SARS-CoV-2 infection or an uninfected control (not recorded which). The specimen was whole blood. CDR3 DNA: TGCTGTGCCCTGGGACTAGCGGGAGATGGGGCCAACGTCCTGACTTTC. Amino acid sequence: CCALGLAGDGANVLTF.